This is a list of T cell receptor beta chains from one sample in a study of T-cell reconstitution after alpha-beta-depleted transplantation in children. MiXCR, applied by TCRdb to the PCR reads, yields one record per CDR3 protein. The data show about 58,000 distinct CDR3 sequences, approximately 43% seen once. The sample in question was PBMCs, mostly from graft donor cells, obtained 360 days after TCRalphabeta/CD19-depleted stem cell transplant. All receptors derive from a male patient younger than 18 who had a stem cell transplant for acute lymphoblastic leukemia, so the T cells may come from the graft donor. Each CDR3 is given without its conserved first and last residue. Each record gives: V gene, CDR3 length, CDR3 protein.

TRBV7-9 | 10 | ASSLNSDEQY
TRBV12-3/TRBV12-4 | 15 | ASSLKEQGAGANVLT
TRBV12-3/TRBV12-4 | 12 | ASSSGTGEDTQY
TRBV5-6 | 10 | ASSTTEETQY
TRBV11-2 | 16 | ASSLVEFGLGRTGELF
TRBV5-1 | 12 | ASSPWYMNTEAF
TRBV9 | 12 | ASSVGTSSREQY
TRBV7-9 | 9 | ASSPRRPAF
TRBV5-1 | 12 | ASSLLGVGQPQH
TRBV20-1 | 14 | SARDLGGAFIYEQY
TRBV20-1 | 12 | SASGRADGNTIY
TRBV9 | 13 | ASSRTGDSNQPQH
TRBV20-1 | 12 | SARQGTSGYEQY
TRBV29-1 | 12 | SGGLGADNNEQF
TRBV6-1 | 13 | ASTPGLAGSGELF
TRBV11-1 | 14 | ASSSVPETWKDTIY
TRBV15 | 13 | ATSGLAGGTYEQY
TRBV12-3/TRBV12-4 | 12 | ASSLSPTSYEQY
TRBV12-3/TRBV12-4 | 14 | ASRPSWGVSYNEQF
TRBV29-1 | 9 | SVEGGSGQY
TRBV20-1 | 14 | SARDPQRDSTGELF
TRBV20-1 | 9 | SARVSYEQY
TRBV5-1 | 11 | ASSFERGDIQY
TRBV20-1 | 12 | SARAGLNQETQY
TRBV7-6 | 12 | ASSPPGLYNEQF
TRBV11-2 | 13 | ASSLEVGAGDTQY
TRBV5-6 | 16 | ASSFTSGYPYSNQPQH
TRBV5-6 | 13 | ASSFGGTIHNEQF
TRBV12-3/TRBV12-4 | 11 | ASSTLRGHEQY
TRBV5-1 | 11 | ASSPWGDTEAF
TRBV20-1 | 13 | SARGGTSGHNEQF
TRBV19 | 12 | ASSILTGDQPQH
TRBV15 | 12 | ATSTTGQRETQY
TRBV29-1 | 10 | SVESGAETQY
TRBV12-3/TRBV12-4 | 13 | ASSLTPGPQETQY
TRBV28 | 13 | ASSYLAGSYNEQF
TRBV6-1 | 13 | ASSPDRGLTYEQY
TRBV12-3/TRBV12-4 | 12 | ASSLTSVADTQY
TRBV12-3/TRBV12-4 | 11 | ASSVQMENTIY
TRBV7-2 | 12 | ASSQIAGFDEQY
TRBV9 | 12 | ASSPTGGNSPLH
TRBV29-1 | 11 | SVLSGRANEQF
TRBV10-3 | 11 | AISDYSNQPQH